This T cell receptor (beta chain) was profiled in a study of beta chain features in type 1 diabetes. About the research overall: No patient-donor differences in age, gender, total cells or subset yield.

In its sample, this clone was seen a few times. Its antigen is as yet unknown. Whole-study results and caveats: Researchers cautioned that cDNA sequencing could over-represent cells with high TCR expression. Compared to healthy donors, patients appeared to have naive, central memory and Treg TCRB repertoires that were more alike.

Sequencing targeted expressed TCRB transcripts, as all isolated RNA had been reverse transcribed. Generated by immunoSEQ multiplex PCR, the TCRdb table keeps only in-frame clones and is missing some. This sample has roughly 140,000 clones, with 6.9% found just once. The material sequenced was central memory CD4+ T cells from blood. The receptor comes from a woman aged 30 to 39 in good health.

The CDR3 is CASRSGSVDYGYTF. The DNA of the CDR3 is TGTGCCAGCAGGTCGGGGTCAGTCGACTATGGCTACACCTTC. This sequence joins TRBV7-2 and TRBJ1-2; D is undetermined. Trimming removed 6 bases at V and 3 bases at J, with 14 bases between. The CDR3 is 14 residues long. CDR1 SGHTA and CDR2 FQGNSA come from the germline V gene. Together with reference TRBV7-2 and TRBJ1-2, the CDR3 gives the full variable domain: GAGVSQSPSNKVTEKGKDVELRCDPISGHTALYWYRQSLGQGLEFLIYFQGNSAPDKSGLPSDRFSAERTGGSVSTLTIQRTQQEDSAVYLCASRSGSVDYGYTFGSGTRLTVV.